The 25 T cell receptor beta chains listed next were all sequenced from one sample in a study of radiotherapy plus CTLA-4 blockade in lung cancer. Libraries were prepared by immunoSEQ multiplex PCR; TCRdb keeps only in-frame clonotypes and omits some of them. The table includes roughly 53,000 clones, around 80% detected once. This material consisted of peripheral blood, taken from a patient treated with radiotherapy plus ipilimumab. These receptors all come from a human donor with non-small cell lung cancer who had a partial response to radiotherapy plus ipilimumab.

The chain uses TRBV4-3 and TRBJ1-1; D is unclear. Germline V lookup: CDR1 LGHNA, CDR2 YSLEER. There are 14 residues in the CDR3. Trimming cost V 0 bases and J 4 bases, with 9 bases left between them. DNA of the CDR3: TGCGCCAGCAGCCAAGATTTCCGGGGCACTGAAGCTTTCTTT. It encodes CASSQDFRGTEAFF.

The V call is TRBV6-1, the J call TRBJ1-2; 9 bases agree with TRBD1. This CDR3 is built from 12 residues. V shed 10 bases, J shed 5 bases, and the junction held 5 bases outside the gene matches. Germline assignment: CDR1 MNHNS and CDR2 SASEGT. This chain's CDR3 is CATLGQGYGYTF. For the CDR3, the DNA is TGTGCCACACTGGGACAGGGTTATGGCTACACCTTC.

This rearrangement joins TRBV7-2 to TRBJ1-1; D ambiguous. Trimming stripped 0 bases from V and 0 bases from J, with 8 bases between. CDR1 is SGHTA, CDR2 FQGNSA, per germline. The CDR3 has 15 residues. CDR3 bases: TGTGCCAGCAGCTTAGCAGGGAGCATGAACACTGAAGCTTTCTTT. Translation: CASSLAGSMNTEAFF.

V usage is TRBV4-3 and J usage is TRBJ1-5; maybe TRBD1 (6 bases). The CDR3 extends over 15 amino acids. V was cut by 4 bases and J by 3 bases, with 13 bases left in between. Germline V lookup: CDR1 LGHNA, CDR2 YSLEER. The DNA of the CDR3 is TGCGCCAGCAGCCTAAACCAGGGGAACAATCAGCCCCAGCATTTT. Residues: CASSLNQGNNQPQHF.

This chain connects TRBV28 to TRBJ1-1; TRBD1 is a possible D gene (6 bases). Trimming cost V 6 bases and J 8 bases, with 19 bases left between them. This CDR3 is 14 amino acids long. Germline CDR1 and CDR2: MDHEN and SYDVKM. CDR3: CASSHQGSSLEAFF. CDR3 coding DNA: TGTGCCAGCAGCCATCAGGGGTCTTCCCTGGAAGCTTTCTTT.

The chain recombines TRBV5-5 with TRBJ2-3; 9 nucleotides align to TRBD1. With V trimmed by 0 bases and J by 3 bases, 5 bases remained unmatched. The CDR3 extends over 16 amino acids. Germline V gene data show CDR1 as SGHKS and CDR2 as YYEKEE (reference sequence). CDR3 sequence: CASSLGRQGVTDTQYF. Here the CDR3 DNA reads TGTGCCAGCAGCTTGGGCCGACAGGGGGTGACAGATACGCAGTATTTT.

V is TRBV10-3 and J is TRBJ1-2; TRBD1 matches at 9 bases. The CDR3 is made up of 13 amino acids. Trimming cost V 6 bases and J 8 bases; bases outside gene matches: 7. Germline V gene lookup returns CDR1 ENHRY and CDR2 SYGVKD. The CDR3 DNA sequence: TGTGCCATCAGCCGGGGACAGGGTGACGGCTACACCTTC. Encoded protein: CAISRGQGDGYTF.

The chain recombines TRBV19 with TRBJ2-1; no definite D call. CDR3 length: 14 residues. Trimming shortened V by 1 base and J by 0 bases, and 4 bases separated the two germline ends. The germline gives CDR1 LNHDA, CDR2 SQIVND (reference sequence). The CDR3 nucleotides read TGTGCCAGTAGTATAGGTAGCTCCTACAATGAGCAGTTCTTC. Amino acids: CASSIGSSYNEQFF.

This chain links TRBV1 with TRBJ2-6; the DNA was not compared with TRBD1, the D call given in the table. TRBV1 is a recognized pseudogene. The CDR3 runs to 18 residues. DNA for the CDR3: TGCACCAGCAGCAAGAAGTGTTTGTGCACAAGTCGGGCCAACGTCCTGACTTTC. It codes for CTSSKKCLCTSRANVLTF.

This clone was seen ten or more times. The rearrangement joins TRBV4-1 to TRBJ2-4; TRBD2 matches 9 bases. Trimming at V came to 1 base and at J to 6 bases, leaving 7 bases not matched to a gene. The CDR3 is 16 residues long. CDR1 is MGHRA, CDR2 YSYEKL, per germline. The CDR3: CASSQVGGGAGNIQYF. Written as DNA, the CDR3 is TGCGCCAGCAGCCAAGTAGGCGGGGGGGCGGGAAACATTCAGTACTTC.

This sequence joins TRBV12-5 and TRBJ1-1; possible D gene TRBD1, 6 bases. Per the germline V gene, CDR1 is LGHNT and CDR2 is FRNRAP. V shed 6 bases and J shed 7 bases, with 9 bases lying between them. The CDR3 runs 11 residues. The CDR3 nucleotides read TGTGCTAGTGGGGTAGGGGGTGAAGCTTTCTTT. Translating gives CASGVGGEAFF.

The chain has TRBV7-6 and TRBJ1-3, with D unresolved. V gave up 1 base and J gave up 2 bases, with 15 bases separating them. This CDR3 is built from 17 residues. Germline V gene sequence: CDR1 SGHVS, CDR2 FNYEAQ. CDR3 sequence reads: CASSLDPRGTAGNTIYF. In DNA form, the CDR3 reads TGTGCCAGCAGCTTAGATCCTCGGGGAACGGCTGGAAACACCATATATTTT.

The V gene is TRBV19, the J gene TRBJ2-3; D unresolved. The ends were cut back, 3 bases at V and 0 bases at J, with 16 bases in the middle. The CDR3 length is 17 residues. CDR1 is LNHDA, CDR2 SQIVND, per germline (reference sequence). The DNA of the CDR3 is TGTGCCAGTAGTATGCTGGGTGGTTCGGGTAGCACAGATACGCAGTATTTT. Protein product: CASSMLGGSGSTDTQYF.

V usage is TRBV11-2 and J usage is TRBJ2-1, with 8 bases matching TRBD2. V lost 4 bases to trimming and J lost 7 bases; unmatched junction nucleotides: 0. The CDR3 is 12 amino acids. From germline, CDR1 is SGHAT and CDR2 FQNNGV. CDR3 in amino acids: CASSSGGNEQFF. For the CDR3, the DNA is TGTGCCAGCAGCTCGGGGGGGAATGAGCAGTTCTTC. Supplemented by reference TRBV11-2 and TRBJ2-1, the full variable domain reads EAGVAQSPRYKIIEKRQSVAFWCNPISGHATLYWYQQILGQGPKLLIQFQNNGVVDDSQLPKDRFSAERLKGVDSTLKIQPAKLEDSAVYLCASSSGGNEQFFGPGTRLTVL.

The chain combines TRBV13 with TRBJ2-5; TRBD1 matches 9 bases. In germline, CDR1 is PRHDT, CDR2 FYEKMQ (reference sequence). Unmatched junction bases numbered 6, after V lost 4 bases and J lost 3 bases. CDR3 length equals 15 residues. The CDR3 reads CASSSRDRVEETQYF. CDR3 DNA: TGTGCCAGCAGCTCCCGGGACAGGGTAGAAGAGACCCAGTACTTC.

The chain carries TRBV6-1 and TRBJ2-2, with 8 bases identical to TRBD1. The trim removed 4 bases at V and 0 bases at J, leaving 7 bases unmatched. In germline, CDR1 is MNHNS, CDR2 SASEGT. The CDR3 has 17 residues. This CDR3 reads CASSGAGGFANTGELFF. The CDR3 DNA follows: TGTGCCAGCAGTGGGGCAGGGGGCTTCGCGAACACCGGGGAGCTGTTTTTT.

The chain links TRBV9 to TRBJ2-5; perhaps TRBD2 as D (6 bases). V lost 3 bases and J lost 1, with 13 bases in between. The CDR3 has 15 residues. Germline-derived CDR1 and CDR2 are SGDLS and YYNGEE. CDR3 loop: CASSETGSRQETQYF. The CDR3 DNA is TGTGCCAGCAGCGAGACCGGGAGCCGCCAAGAGACCCAGTACTTC.

The count of this clone is one. The chain has TRBV4-3 and TRBJ1-4; the D is unclear. CDR3 length: 12 amino acids. Germline loops: CDR1 LGHNA, CDR2 YSLEER. The germline V and J ends were trimmed by 5 bases and 5 bases, with 6 bases remaining between them. CDR3 sequence: CASSEENEKLFF. The CDR3 coding sequence is TGCGCCAGCAGCGAGGAAAATGAAAAACTGTTTTTT.

The chain combines TRBV7-9 with TRBJ2-7, with a weak D call TRBD2 (5 bases). The CDR3 consists of 17 residues. Looked up from germline, CDR1 is SEHNR and CDR2 is FQNEAQ (reference sequence). V lost 0 bases and J 3 bases, leaving 18 bases between the germline ends. Written as DNA, the CDR3 is TGTGCCAGCAGCTTAGCGCGAGGGATAGCGCCCCTCTACGAGCAGTACTTC. Residues: CASSLARGIAPLYEQYF.

The chain carries TRBV6-5 and TRBJ1-2; TRBD1 might be the D (5 bases). The CDR3 is made up of 14 amino acids. The germline V gene encodes CDR1 MNHEY and CDR2 SVGAGI. Trimming removed 5 bases from V and 1 base from J, with 11 bases in between. The CDR3 here is CASSELGGNYGYTF. As DNA, the CDR3 is TGTGCCAGCAGTGAGCTGGGGGGTAACTATGGCTACACCTTC.

The chain links TRBV5-6 to TRBJ1-1; TRBD1 matches at 8 bases. The germline CDR1 and CDR2 sequences are SGHDT and YYEEEE. V was pared by 7 bases and J by 3 bases, with 5 bases of the junction left unmatched. The CDR3 spans 13 residues. The CDR3 bases are TGTGCCAGCTGCAGGGGGCCTGACACTGAAGCTTTCTTT. It codes for CASCRGPDTEAFF. Drawing the rest from reference TRBV5-6 and TRBJ1-1, the complete variable domain is DAGVTQSPTHLIKTRGQQVTLRCSPKSGHDTVSWYQQALGQGPQFIFQYYEEEERQRGNFPDRFSGHQFPNYSSELNVNALLLGDSALYLCASCRGPDTEAFFGQGTRLTVV.

The V gene is TRBV4-3, the J gene TRBJ1-1; D is perhaps TRBD1 (6 bases). V dropped 0 bases and J dropped 4 bases, with 18 bases sitting between them. The CDR3 contains 17 residues. Germline V CDR1 and CDR2: LGHNA, YSLEER. For the CDR3, the DNA is TGCGCCAGCAGCCAAGATCCAAACAGGGATTTTGGCACTGAAGCTTTCTTT. Amino acid sequence: CASSQDPNRDFGTEAFF.

The genes are TRBV5-1 and TRBJ2-7, with 7 bases that match TRBD1. The CDR3 contains 13 residues. CDR1 SGHRS and CDR2 YFSETQ come from the germline V gene. The V gene end was trimmed by 5 bases and the J gene end by 2 bases; junction bases not matched to a gene: 4. This chain's CDR3 is CASRLQGTYEQYF. The CDR3 DNA sequence: TGCGCCAGCAGGTTACAGGGGACCTACGAGCAGTACTTC.

The chain has TRBV6-1 and TRBJ1-2; 8 nucleotides match TRBD1. CDR1 MNHNS and CDR2 SASEGT come from the germline V gene. CDR3 length equals 13 residues. The J segment lost 8 bases and the V segment lost 6 bases, leaving 8 bases of the junction unmatched. The DNA of the CDR3 is TGTGCCAGCAGCGAAATGACAGGGGTGGGCTACACCTTC. It codes for CASSEMTGVGYTF.

V is TRBV18 and J is TRBJ2-2; perhaps TRBD1 as D (6 bases). CDR1 KGHSH and CDR2 LQKENI come from the germline V gene. CDR3 length equals 15 residues. V dropped 2 bases and J dropped 1 base, with 8 bases sitting between them. CDR3: CASSPEGVNTGELFF. The CDR3 region has the DNA TGTGCCAGCTCACCAGAGGGGGTGAACACCGGGGAGCTGTTTTTT. Full variable domain (outside the CDR3, taken from reference TRBV18 and TRBJ2-2): NAGVMQNPRHLVRRRGQEARLRCSPMKGHSHVYWYRQLPEEGLKFMVYLQKENIIDESGMPKERFSAEFPKEGPSILRIQQVVRGDSAAYFCASSPEGVNTGELFFGEGSRLTVL.